The 21 T cell receptor beta chains reported below all come from one sample, sequenced in a study of metastatic and nonmetastatic thyroid tumors. MiXCR re-clonotyped the PCR reads for TCRdb. The repertoire holds fewer than 18,000 clones, with over 20% as singletons. Not a single patient had been given any form of treatment at any point before undergoing thyroid surgery. The sample taken for sequencing was tumor tissue. The receptors originated from a female donor with papillary thyroid cancer or a benign thyroid nodule (not recorded which). Some clones in this sample may be carry-over from other donors' samples.

This clone was counted many times. CDR3 in amino acids: CASSSRAVEQFF. The CDR3 nucleotides are TGTGCCAGCAGCTCGCGGGCGGTTGAGCAGTTCTTC. The V and J genes are TRBV7-9 and TRBJ2-1; a possible D gene is TRBD2 (5 bases). This CDR3 is built from 12 residues. V dropped 4 bases and J dropped 9 bases, with 10 bases sitting between them. Germline CDR1 SEHNR, CDR2 FQNEAQ (reference sequence).

This clone was observed at least ten times. The sample holds other DNA sequences that translate to the same CDR3. The DNA of the CDR3 is TGTGCCAGCAGCGAGTCGGGAGTTGCAGATACGCAGTATTTT. As protein: CASSESGVADTQYF. The J gene is TRBJ2-3, the V gene TRBV9; D possibly corresponds to TRBD2 (6 bases). Trimming shortened V by 3 bases and J by 4 bases, and 12 bases separated the two germline ends. The CDR3 covers 14 residues. Germline V gene sequence: CDR1 SGDLS, CDR2 YYNGEE.

By share of the sample, this clone is medium-sized (0.01 to 0.1%). The chain is built from TRBV11-3 and TRBJ2-1; 9 nucleotides line up with TRBD2. In germline, CDR1 is SGHNT, CDR2 YENEEA. Germline trimming cut 2 bases from V and 8 bases from J; bases unmatched to any gene: 7. The CDR3 has 15 residues. In DNA, the CDR3 is TGTGCCAGCAGCTTAATAGCGGGAGTTCGGCATGAGCAGTTCTTC. Translated: CASSLIAGVRHEQFF.

The V call is TRBV5-5, the J call TRBJ1-5; no definite D call. Looked up from germline, CDR1 is SGHKS and CDR2 is YYEKEE (reference sequence). Trimming cost V 2 bases and J 0 bases, with 12 bases left between them. The CDR3 length is 16 residues. The CDR3 region has the DNA TGTGCCAGCAGCTTATCTTGGCCAAATAGCAATCAGCCCCAGCATTTT. It specifies CASSLSWPNSNQPQHF.

This clone was seen at least ten times. A much larger clone differs from this one at a single base, so this may be a read error. The chain links TRBV12-3 or TRBV12-4 to TRBJ2-1, with D possibly matching TRBD2 (6 bases). Trimming cost V 5 bases and J 9 bases, with 14 bases left between them. The CDR3 is made up of 13 amino acids. CDR3 DNA sequence: TGTGCCAGCAGTCTGGGACTGAGGACTGAGCAGTTCTTC. It is translated as CASSLGLRTEQFF.

The chain couples TRBV5-1 to TRBJ2-3; 10 positions agree with TRBD2. After removal of 2 bases from V and 2 bases from J, the junction contained 8 bases not matched to a gene. Germline V gives CDR1 SGHRS, CDR2 YFSETQ. The CDR3 is made up of 17 amino acids. The CDR3 sequence is CASSFRASGSVTDTQYF. The CDR3 coding sequence is TGCGCCAGCAGCTTTCGGGCTAGCGGGAGTGTCACAGATACGCAGTATTTT.

The rearrangement uses TRBV25-1 and TRBJ1-4; TRBD1 aligns across 8 bases. CDR3 size: 17 residues. CDR1 and CDR2 (germline): MGHDK, SYGVNS. With V trimmed by 5 bases and J by 0 bases, 8 bases remained unmatched. The CDR3 DNA reads TGTGCCAGCAGTCAGGGGGCGACTCTGGCAACTAATGAAAAACTGTTTTTT. Protein: CASSQGATLATNEKLFF.

In this sample, this clone turned up many times. The chain couples TRBV11-3 to TRBJ1-1; no clear D. This CDR3 is 12 amino acids long. Trimming removed 8 bases at V and 4 bases at J, with 11 bases between. Germline CDR1 reads SGHNT; CDR2 reads YENEEA. The CDR3 region is CASVGSGTEAFF. CDR3 in DNA: TGTGCCAGCGTCGGGAGTGGCACTGAAGCTTTCTTT.

This clone was seen only a few times. The chain links TRBV6-1 to TRBJ2-5; tentative D call: TRBD2 (5 bases). The CDR3 is 12 amino acids. Trimming took 9 bases from V and 5 from J, leaving 13 bases between them. Germline assignment: CDR1 MNHNS and CDR2 SASEGT. CDR3 residues: CASGGRMETQYF. The CDR3 DNA is TGTGCCAGTGGAGGTCGGATGGAGACCCAGTACTTC.

This clone was observed a single time. The CDR3 region is CASKEGSSYNEQFF. As DNA, the CDR3 is TGCGCCAGCAAGGAGGGGAGCTCCTACAATGAGCAGTTCTTC. The chain joins TRBV5-1 to TRBJ2-1, with a tentative D call TRBD2 (6 bases). CDR1 is SGHRS, CDR2 YFSETQ, per germline. Trimming shortened V by 6 bases and J by 0 bases, and 10 bases separated the two germline ends. This CDR3 comprises 14 residues.

The sample holds a few counts of this clone. This chain joins TRBV5-1 and TRBJ1-3; D unresolved. Germline loops: CDR1 SGHRS, CDR2 YFSETQ. Between the trimmed V and J ends, which lost 3 bases and 4 bases, there was a span of 14 bases. CDR3 length equals 15 residues. The CDR3 loop is CASSSDLLGGNTIYF. CDR3 sequence (DNA): TGCGCCAGCAGCTCGGACCTCCTGGGAGGAAACACCATATATTTT.

This clone is classed as medium-sized. The chain is built from TRBV12-3 or TRBV12-4 and TRBJ2-7; 9 bases agree with TRBD1. The CDR3 sequence is 15 residues long. V lost 5 bases and J lost 3; bases outside the gene matches: 8. The CDR3, as DNA: TGTGCCAGCAGTGGCGGGGGACAGGGAGTCTACGAGCAGTACTTC. Amino acids: CASSGGGQGVYEQYF.

This clone was counted many times. This chain joins TRBV3-1 and TRBJ2-1, with D maybe TRBD1 (6 bases). The CDR3 is 15 residues long. Germline CDR1 is LGHDT and CDR2 is YNNKEL (reference sequence). Trimming removed 0 bases at V and 8 bases at J, with 14 bases between. The CDR3 region is CASSQDLGGADEQFF. CDR3 coding DNA: TGTGCCAGCAGCCAAGATCTAGGGGGAGCTGATGAGCAGTTCTTC.

By proportion, this clone is medium-sized. The chain couples TRBV20-1 to TRBJ1-6; D may be TRBD1 (5 bases). With 5 bases removed from V and 7 bases from J, the gap between germline ends came to 12 bases. Looked up from germline, CDR1 is DFQATT and CDR2 is SNEGSKA (reference sequence). This CDR3 region has 13 residues. The CDR3 DNA reads TGCAGTGCTTTGACAACAGGAAATTCACCCCTCCACTTT. It yields the protein CSALTTGNSPLHF.

The genes are TRBV20-1 and TRBJ2-3; TRBD2 might be the D (5 bases). Trimming shortened V by 4 bases and J by 1 base, and 24 bases separated the two germline ends. CDR1 and CDR2 from the germline V gene are DFQATT and SNEGSKA (reference sequence). This CDR3 region has 18 residues. CDR3 sequence: CSATLLVAAEGGTDTQYF. CDR3 DNA: TGCAGTGCTACTCTCCTGGTGGCCGCCGAGGGAGGCACAGATACGCAGTATTTT.

The chain combines TRBV7-2 with TRBJ2-2; D might be TRBD1 (6 bases). This CDR3 comprises 14 residues. V was cut by 6 bases and J by 0 bases, with 8 bases left in between. Germline assignment: CDR1 SGHTA and CDR2 FQGNSA. CDR3 sequence reads: CASRDRTNTGELFF. The CDR3 DNA follows: TGTGCCAGCAGGGACAGAACGAACACCGGGGAGCTGTTTTTT.

About this clone: A much larger clone differs by one base, so this may be a read error. The same CDR3 arises from other DNA sequences in this sample as well. The chain carries TRBV9 and TRBJ2-5, with D perhaps matching TRBD2 (7 bases). Trimming stripped 4 bases from V and 5 bases from J, with 18 bases between. The CDR3 is 15 residues long. Germline values: CDR1 SGDLS, CDR2 YYNGEE. The CDR3 DNA reads as TGTGCCAGCAGCCCTACTGGGGGGGCTGGTGAGACCCAGTACTTC. It specifies CASSPTGGAGETQYF.

The chain carries TRBV20-1 and TRBJ2-7; 16 bases line up with TRBD2. Germline CDR1 DFQATT, CDR2 SNEGSKA (reference sequence). V gave up 4 bases and J gave up 5 bases; unmatched junction bases: 11. CDR3 length: 17 amino acids. The CDR3 reads CSATNGTSGRAVNEQYF. In nucleotides, the CDR3 is TGCAGTGCTACCAACGGGACTAGCGGGAGGGCCGTTAACGAGCAGTACTTC.

The genes are TRBV11-3 and TRBJ2-2; no clear D gene. This CDR3 is built from 13 residues. The V end was cut by 1 base, the J end by 7 bases, with 7 bases between. Germline V lookup: CDR1 SGHNT, CDR2 YENEEA. The CDR3 DNA reads as TGTGCCAGCAGCTTAGCCGCTAGCGGGGAGCTGTTTTTT. It translates to CASSLAASGELFF.

This clone was detected many times. The V and J genes are TRBV9 and TRBJ2-3, with 13 bases fitting TRBD2. J lost 6 bases, V lost 3 bases, and 1 base had no gene match. This CDR3 is 14 amino acids long. Germline CDR1 and CDR2: SGDLS and YYNGEE. CDR3: CASSGTSGSDTQYF. The CDR3 nucleotides are TGTGCCAGCAGCGGGACTAGCGGGAGTGATACGCAGTATTTT.

The rearrangement uses TRBV27 and TRBJ1-1; D is unclear. V dropped 3 bases and J dropped 0 bases, with 5 bases sitting between them. The CDR3 spans 13 residues. Looked up from germline, CDR1 is MNHEY and CDR2 is SMNVEV (reference sequence). The CDR3 spells CASSFGLNTEAFF. In DNA, the CDR3 is TGTGCCAGCAGTTTCGGATTGAACACTGAAGCTTTCTTT.